Presented here are 30 T cell receptor beta chains from one specimen sequenced in a study of early T cells in non-severe SARS-CoV-2 infection. TCRdb fed the 5' RACE reads into MiXCR, producing one record per CDR3 protein. The repertoire includes about 110,000 distinct CDR3 sequences, around 13% of them detected once, and 3.5% to 4% sits in the top ten. This specimen consisted of whole blood, obtained at baseline. The origin of the receptors is an adult who was a healthcare worker with PCR-confirmed SARS-CoV-2 infection or an uninfected control (not recorded which).

Ten or more counts support this clonotype. The chain is built from TRBV7-2 and TRBJ2-7, with 9 bases identical to TRBD1. Trimming at V came to 3 bases and at J to 5 bases, leaving 5 bases not matched to a gene. CDR1 and CDR2 from the germline V gene are SGHTA and FQGNSA. The CDR3 is made up of 14 amino acids. The CDR3 DNA sequence: TGTGCCAGCAGCTTGGGACAGGGCAGAAACGAGCAGTACTTC. Translation: CASSLGQGRNEQYF.

The CDR3 nucleotides are TGTGCCAGCAGTGATCACCGCCAAGGAAACACCATATATTTT. Encoded protein: CASSDHRQGNTIYF. The chain is built from TRBV2 and TRBJ1-3; D is ambiguous. This CDR3 is built from 14 residues. Deletions cut 3 bases from V and 4 bases from J, with 10 bases between. Germline assignment: CDR1 SNHLY and CDR2 FYNNEI.

This clonotype was found a few times. The CDR3 nucleotides read TGTGCCAGCAGCTTAGTTCGGTACAGGGTGAAATCACCCCTCCACTTT. Encoded protein: CASSLVRYRVKSPLHF. The chain couples TRBV7-2 to TRBJ1-6, with D perhaps TRBD1 (6 bases). V dropped 1 base and J dropped 10 bases, with 17 bases sitting between them. CDR3 size: 16 residues. Germline-derived CDR1 and CDR2 are SGHTA and FQGNSA.

In this sample, this clonotype turned up a few times. The rearrangement links TRBV28 to TRBJ1-5; 8 positions match TRBD1. Germline V gene sequence: CDR1 MDHEN, CDR2 SYDVKM. V was pared by 4 bases and J by 1 base, with 3 bases of the junction left unmatched. The CDR3 runs 15 residues. In nucleotides, the CDR3 is TGTGCCAGCAGTTCCACAGGGGGAAGCAATCAGCCCCAGCATTTT. Protein product: CASSSTGGSNQPQHF.

The V and J genes are TRBV11-2 and TRBJ2-7, with TRBD1 identical over 8 bases. CDR3 length equals 13 residues. From germline, CDR1 is SGHAT and CDR2 FQNNGV. V dropped 5 bases and J dropped 5; count of bases not matched to a gene: 5. This chain's CDR3 is CASSRQGIHEQYF. The DNA for the CDR3 is TGTGCCAGCAGCCGACAGGGGATCCACGAGCAGTACTTC. Together with reference TRBV11-2 and TRBJ2-7, the CDR3 gives the full variable domain: EAGVAQSPRYKIIEKRQSVAFWCNPISGHATLYWYQQILGQGPKLLIQFQNNGVVDDSQLPKDRFSAERLKGVDSTLKIQPAKLEDSAVYLCASSRQGIHEQYFGPGTRLTVT.

This clonotype was seen repeatedly, ten times or more. The chain is built from TRBV6-1 and TRBJ1-2, with 11 bases that match TRBD1. Germline V gene lookup returns CDR1 MNHNS and CDR2 SASEGT. J gave up 8 bases and V 6 bases, and 11 bases lay outside the gene matches. The CDR3 consists of 15 residues. The CDR3 loop is CASSTLGQGVRGYTF. CDR3 DNA: TGTGCCAGCAGCACATTGGGACAGGGGGTACGCGGCTACACCTTC.

This rearrangement joins TRBV7-9 to TRBJ1-1; 8 bases align to TRBD1. V dropped 4 bases and J dropped 8; count of bases not matched to a gene: 9. The CDR3 covers 14 residues. From germline, CDR1 is SEHNR and CDR2 FQNEAQ (reference sequence). This CDR3 is CASSSLGRTGEAFF. The CDR3 DNA follows: TGTGCCAGCAGCTCTCTCGGGAGGACAGGGGAAGCTTTCTTT. Full variable domain (remainder filled in from reference TRBV7-9 and TRBJ1-1): DTGVSQNPRHKITKRGQNVTFRCDPISEHNRLYWYRQTLGQGPEFLTYFQNEAQLEKSRLLSDRFSAERPKGSFSTLEIQRTEQGDSAMYLCASSSLGRTGEAFFGQGTRLTVV.

This clonotype was found a few times. The chain recombines TRBV5-1 with TRBJ1-2; maybe TRBD1 (5 bases). The CDR3 spans 13 residues. Trimming took 4 bases from V and 6 from J, leaving 13 bases between them. The V gene's germline CDR1 is SGHRS and CDR2 YFSETQ. The CDR3 DNA reads TGCGCCAGCAGCAAAACCAGGGCGGATGGCTACACCTTC. Amino acids: CASSKTRADGYTF.

The gene calls are TRBV12-3 or TRBV12-4 and TRBJ1-1; D ambiguous. V was clipped by 7 bases and J by 2 bases, with 5 bases between them. The CDR3 spans 11 residues. The CDR3 here is CASTINTEAFF. CDR3 in DNA: TGTGCCAGCACCATTAACACTGAAGCTTTCTTT.

This clonotype came up many times. The chain carries TRBV3-1 and TRBJ2-1, with TRBD2 matching over 8 bases. With V trimmed by 1 base and J by 5 bases, 10 bases remained unmatched. Germline V gives CDR1 LGHDT, CDR2 YNNKEL (reference sequence). CDR3 size: 17 residues. The CDR3 region is CASSQGVGAGGHNEQFF. CDR3 nucleotides: TGTGCCAGCAGCCAAGGAGTAGGGGCGGGAGGTCACAATGAGCAGTTCTTC.

This clonotype showed up many times. The CDR3 DNA reads TGTGCCAGCAGTTACTCGACTAGCGGTAACCAAGAGACCCAGTACTTC. It yields the protein CASSYSTSGNQETQYF. The rearrangement uses TRBV6-5 and TRBJ2-5; 9 nucleotides line up with TRBD2. The CDR3 totals 16 residues. Unmatched junction bases numbered 2, after V lost 0 bases and J lost 0 bases. Germline V gene sequence: CDR1 MNHEY, CDR2 SVGAGI.

V usage is TRBV7-2 and J usage is TRBJ2-2; D gene uncertain. Trimming removed 0 bases from V and 5 bases from J, with 13 bases in between. Per the germline V gene, CDR1 is SGHTA and CDR2 is FQGNSA. The length of the CDR3 is 16 residues. The CDR3 spells CASSLAFTPRTGELFF. The CDR3 nucleotides are TGTGCCAGCAGCTTAGCGTTTACGCCGAGAACCGGGGAGCTGTTTTTT. The full variable domain, rest sourced from reference TRBV7-2 and TRBJ2-2, is GAGVSQSPSNKVTEKGKDVELRCDPISGHTALYWYRQSLGQGLEFLIYFQGNSAPDKSGLPSDRFSAERTGGSVSTLTIQRTQQEDSAVYLCASSLAFTPRTGELFFGEGSRLTVL.

This rearrangement joins TRBV6-5 to TRBJ1-5; D is possibly TRBD1 (6 bases). The CDR3 length is 16 residues. The ends were cut back, 10 bases at V and 0 bases at J, with 19 bases in the middle. Germline CDR1 and CDR2: MNHEY and SVGAGI. The CDR3 here is CATSRGRQSSNQPQHF. CDR3 in DNA: TGTGCCACAAGCCGGGGGCGGCAGTCTAGCAATCAGCCCCAGCATTTT.

The table lists this clonotype with a few counts. The chain is built from TRBV19 and TRBJ1-1; 9 nucleotides align to TRBD1. The J segment lost 2 bases and the V segment lost 6 bases, leaving 7 bases of the junction unmatched. The germline V gene encodes CDR1 LNHDA and CDR2 SQIVND (reference sequence). The CDR3 is made up of 15 amino acids. In DNA form, the CDR3 reads TGTGCCAGTAGCCAACAGGGGGCGGGAAACACTGAAGCTTTCTTT. Translation gives CASSQQGAGNTEAFF.

The sample holds many counts of this clonotype. The V and J genes are TRBV14 and TRBJ1-2; D possibly corresponds to TRBD1 (6 bases). This CDR3 has 13 residues. V dropped 4 bases and J dropped 7 bases, with 13 bases sitting between them. Germline V gene data show CDR1 as SGHDN and CDR2 as FVKESK. The CDR3 loop reads CASSPQGSSGYTF. The CDR3 DNA reads as TGTGCCAGCAGCCCTCAGGGGTCGAGTGGCTACACCTTC.

The V call is TRBV29-1, the J call TRBJ2-3; D perhaps matches TRBD2 (6 bases). Trimming took 4 bases from V and 1 from J, leaving 12 bases between them. This CDR3 comprises 14 residues. Looked up from germline, CDR1 is SQVTM and CDR2 is ANQGSEA. CDR3 protein: CSVARSSGTDTQYF. The CDR3 DNA sequence: TGCAGCGTTGCCAGATCTAGCGGCACAGATACGCAGTATTTT.

The chain recombines TRBV10-2 with TRBJ1-6; D unclear. V was cut by 5 bases and J by 13 bases, with 18 bases left in between. Germline V gene data show CDR1 as WSHSY and CDR2 as SAAADI. This CDR3 is 14 amino acids long. The CDR3 loop reads CASSPGPGFAPLHF. The CDR3 DNA reads as TGCGCCAGCAGTCCGGGCCCAGGCTTTGCGCCCCTCCACTTT.

This clonotype was counted only a few times. This chain's CDR3 is CASSPREGANSPLHF. In DNA form, the CDR3 reads TGTGCCAGCAGCCCCCGCGAAGGGGCTAATTCACCCCTCCACTTT. The genes are TRBV3-1 and TRBJ1-6; a possible D gene is TRBD1 (5 bases). The CDR3 is 15 amino acids. CDR1 is LGHDT and CDR2 is YNNKEL in the germline V gene (reference sequence). V lost 4 bases, J lost 6 bases, and 13 bases lay in between.

The chain uses TRBV27 and TRBJ1-1; D is uncertain. This CDR3 has 13 amino acids. Germline loops: CDR1 MNHEY, CDR2 SMNVEV (reference sequence). Trimming shortened V by 1 base and J by 6 bases, and 9 bases separated the two germline ends. As DNA, the CDR3 is TGTGCCAGCAGTTTATTAGGCGGTTCTGAAGCTTTCTTT. As protein: CASSLLGGSEAFF.

This clonotype turned up a few times. The chain carries TRBV7-8 and TRBJ2-1; 7 bases are shared with TRBD1. V was pared by 5 bases and J by 5 bases, with 6 bases of the junction left unmatched. The CDR3 extends over 14 amino acids. Per the germline V gene, CDR1 is SGHVS and CDR2 is FQNEAQ. The CDR3 protein is CASSVRQGNNEQFF. The DNA of the CDR3 is TGTGCCAGCAGCGTCCGACAGGGCAACAATGAGCAGTTCTTC.

A few counts support this clonotype. The J gene is TRBJ2-1, the V gene TRBV3-1, with no clear D. CDR1 LGHDT and CDR2 YNNKEL come from the germline V gene (reference sequence). The CDR3 is 14 amino acids. The germline V and J ends were trimmed by 1 base and 7 bases, with 11 bases remaining between them. CDR3: CASSQGGHRNEQFF. CDR3 DNA: TGTGCCAGCAGCCAAGGTGGGCATCGGAATGAGCAGTTCTTC.

A few counts support this clonotype. The V gene is TRBV6-6, the J gene TRBJ1-1; 8 bases align to TRBD1. The ends lost 6 bases at V and 4 bases at J; junction bases unmatched: 1. The CDR3 extends over 12 amino acids. Per germline, CDR1 MNHNY and CDR2 SVGAGI (reference sequence). The CDR3 DNA reads as TGTGCCAGCAGGGACAGGGTCACTGAAGCTTTCTTT. It codes for CASRDRVTEAFF.

This clonotype showed up many times. The genes are TRBV7-9 and TRBJ1-1, with 7 bases that match TRBD1. Per the germline V gene, CDR1 is SEHNR and CDR2 is FQNEAQ (reference sequence). V was clipped by 5 bases and J by 7 bases; unmatched bases: 16. The CDR3 extends over 16 amino acids. The CDR3 spells CASSLRSTGSPSEAFF. CDR3 sequence (DNA): TGTGCCAGCAGCCTTCGCTCGACAGGGTCGCCCAGTGAAGCTTTCTTT.

V gene TRBV29-1 combines with J gene TRBJ2-5; tentative D call: TRBD1 (5 bases). V lost 6 bases and J lost 2, with 10 bases in between. CDR3 length: 12 amino acids. CDR1 and CDR2 from the germline V gene are SQVTM and ANQGSEA. The CDR3 sequence is CSVRQTQETQYF. The CDR3 coding sequence is TGCAGCGTCCGACAGACACAAGAGACCCAGTACTTC. The whole variable domain, filled in from reference TRBV29-1 and TRBJ2-5, reads SAVISQKPSRDICQRGTSLTIQCQVDSQVTMMFWYRQQPGQSLTLIATANQGSEATYESGFVIDKFPISRPNLTFSTLTVSNMSPEDSSIYLCSVRQTQETQYFGPGTRLLVL.

This clonotype has only a few counts. The chain combines TRBV5-1 with TRBJ2-3; D is ambiguous. CDR1 and CDR2 (germline): SGHRS, YFSETQ. The CDR3 spans 13 residues. The V end lost 4 bases, the J end lost 4 bases, and 10 bases lay between the germline ends. CDR3 loop: CASSLQPPDTQYF. CDR3 sequence (DNA): TGCGCCAGCAGCCTACAACCGCCAGATACGCAGTATTTT.

The rearrangement joins TRBV2 to TRBJ1-5, with D possibly TRBD1 on 6 matching bases. V gave up 2 bases and J gave up 6 bases, with 11 bases separating them. This CDR3 has 14 amino acids. Germline values: CDR1 SNHLY, CDR2 FYNNEI. CDR3 sequence: CASSERTASQPQHF. CDR3 nucleotide sequence: TGTGCCAGCAGTGAAAGGACAGCAAGTCAGCCCCAGCATTTT. Looking up the rest from reference TRBV2 and TRBJ1-5 gives the full variable domain: EPEVTQTPSHQVTQMGQEVILRCVPISNHLYFYWYRQILGQKVEFLVSFYNNEISEKSEIFDDQFSVERPDGSNFTLKIRSTKLEDSAMYFCASSERTASQPQHFGDGTRLSIL.

This clonotype was recorded a few times. The genes are TRBV6-1 and TRBJ2-1; 10 bases fit TRBD1. The V gene end was trimmed by 6 bases and the J gene end by 0 bases; junction bases not matched to a gene: 14. Germline V gives CDR1 MNHNS, CDR2 SASEGT. CDR3 length equals 19 residues. The CDR3: CASRGTGVQGISSYNEQFF. In DNA form, the CDR3 reads TGTGCCAGCAGGGGGACAGGGGTTCAGGGGATTAGCTCCTACAATGAGCAGTTCTTC.

The CDR3 protein is CASSSTGIGTDTQYF. The CDR3 DNA is TGTGCCAGCAGCTCCACAGGGATCGGCACAGATACGCAGTATTTT. The chain carries TRBV7-9 and TRBJ2-3; perhaps TRBD1 as D (6 bases). The CDR3 has 15 amino acids. Germline CDR1 is SEHNR and CDR2 is FQNEAQ (reference sequence). Trimming shortened V by 4 bases and J by 1 base, and 12 bases separated the two germline ends.

Within the sample, this clonotype is medium-sized (0.01 to 0.1%). The rearrangement uses TRBV6-5 and TRBJ1-1, with D hard to call. CDR3 size: 12 residues. V lost 6 bases and J lost 5, with 10 bases in between. Germline CDR1 is MNHEY and CDR2 is SVGAGI. Here the CDR3 reads CASRPGGTEAFF. CDR3 coding DNA: TGTGCCAGCAGACCTGGAGGTACTGAAGCTTTCTTT.

This clonotype was seen a few times. The chain recombines TRBV6-6 with TRBJ1-4; 8 bases agree with TRBD1. With V trimmed by 1 base and J by 5 bases, 15 bases remained unmatched. Germline CDR1 is MNHNY and CDR2 is SVGAGI (reference sequence). The CDR3 length is 19 residues. The CDR3: CASSYFRDRRREVNEKLFF. The CDR3 DNA follows: TGTGCCAGCAGTTACTTTAGGGACAGGAGACGAGAAGTCAATGAAAAACTGTTTTTT.